This TCR beta chain appears in the sequencing data of a study of blood T cell repertoires in COVID-19. Study-wide context: Researchers got acute and convalescent COVID-19 samples from the United States, Italy and Spain. PBMCs, B-cell-depleted T cells, or T cells provided the cDNA or gDNA that made up the material.

Methods used by the authors: Counts of nucleated cells, estimated from reference gene primer amplification, were obtained. Repertoires were generated with immunoSEQ multiplex PCR, while TCRdb's copy carries only in-frame clones and drops some. The V and J calls and clone size are taken from that table; D and trimming were inferred from the DNA. The table lists under 150,000 clones, 80% to 90% of them singletons. Germline V gene lookup returns CDR1 SGHVS and CDR2 FQNEAQ. The germline V and J ends were trimmed by 0 bases and 9 bases, with 20 bases remaining between them. This CDR3 is 16 amino acids long.

The sample taken for sequencing was peripheral blood. This TCR was recovered from a woman aged 55-75 years with active COVID-19. The chain recombines TRBV7-8 with TRBJ2-5; D perhaps matches TRBD2 (5 bases). The CDR3 spells CASSLAFGSGSVAQYF. The DNA for the CDR3 is TGTGCCAGCAGCTTAGCGTTCGGCTCGGGGAGCGTGGCCCAGTACTTC. The complete variable domain, with remaining parts taken from reference TRBV7-8 and TRBJ2-5, reads GAGVSQSPRYKVAKRGQDVALRCDPISGHVSLFWYQQALGQGPEFLTYFQNEAQLDKSGLPSDRFFAERPEGSVSTLKIQRTQQEDSAVYLCASSLAFGSGSVAQYFGPGTRLLVL.